This T cell receptor (beta chain) was captured by sequencing in a study of shared clonotypes between healthy human individuals. The assay was immunoSEQ multiplex PCR, and TCRdb's table has in-frame clones only and misses some. The data show more than 550,000 clones, about 90% seen once. Trimming took 3 bases from V and 10 from J, leaving 12 bases between them. The CDR3 consists of 12 residues. Germline assignment: CDR1 GTSNPN and CDR2 SVGIG (reference sequence). The chain links TRBV30 to TRBJ2-2; the D call may be TRBD1 or TRBD2 (6 bases each). This clonotype originated in a man aged 18 to 30 in good health. Some clones in this sample may be carry-over from other donors' samples. The sequencing sample was made of memory CD8+ T cells from PBMCs. Subset noted: CD45RO+ cells pooled with CCR7-negative TemRA cells. CDR3 bases: TGTGCCTGGAGCCTGGGGGGCTCGGAGCTGTTTTTT. As protein: CAWSLGGSELFF.